This T cell receptor (beta chain) was documented in a study of shared clonotypes between healthy human individuals. The V segment lost 1 base and the J segment 1 base; nucleotides outside the gene matches: 9. The CDR3 is 19 residues long. Germline V gives CDR1 KGHSH, CDR2 LQKENI. Division of CD4+ cells produced a CD45RA+ naive subset and a CD45RA-negative memory subset. Sorted-subset replicate PCRs used 150 to 200 ng of genomic DNA. This amount corresponded to approximately 30,000 T cell genomes. Sequencing was performed with immunoSEQ multiplex PCR; in TCRdb, only in-frame clones are kept and a portion is missing. The data hold 1.4 million to 1.5 million clones, with roughly 96% observed a single time.

The chain carries TRBV18 and TRBJ2-3, with 12 nucleotides matching TRBD2. The sequenced material came from naive CD4+ T cells sorted from blood. Subset in this sample: CD45RA+ positively selected. This receptor was taken from a man between 25 and 39 years old in good health. CDR3 in DNA: TGTGCCAGCTCACCACTTCGTCTAGCGGGAGGGCCTGGCACAGATACGCAGTATTTT. Protein sequence: CASSPLRLAGGPGTDTQYF. Full variable domain (missing parts from reference TRBV18 and TRBJ2-3): NAGVMQNPRHLVRRRGQEARLRCSPMKGHSHVYWYRQLPEEGLKFMVYLQKENIIDESGMPKERFSAEFPKEGPSILRIQQVVRGDSAAYFCASSPLRLAGGPGTDTQYFGPGTRLTVL.